This entry lists 6 T cell receptor beta chains sequenced from one sample in a study of a mutant IDH1 vaccine in newly diagnosed glioma. Time point: baseline, week 1 (first vaccination visit). Treatment meaning: pre-vaccination baseline after standard-of-care therapy. Method: immunoSEQ multiplex PCR; TCRdb's copy keeps in-frame clones and lacks some. The sample has just under 95,000 clones, around 82% seen once; the top ten hold 7% to 8%. The sequencing used PBMCs, collected from a glioma patient treated with radiotherapy, temozolomide or both. The receptors shown here come from a woman aged 45-59 years with glioma.

This chain uses TRBV19 with TRBJ2-7, with 9 bases that match TRBD1. V trimming: 5 bases; J trimming: 2 bases; junction bases outside the gene matches: 7. Germline CDR1 LNHDA, CDR2 SQIVND (reference sequence). This CDR3 has 15 amino acids. The CDR3 region has the DNA TGTGCCAGTAGTGAGACGAGACAGGGGGCCTACGAGCAGTACTTC. It encodes CASSETRQGAYEQYF.

This chain links TRBV7-8 with TRBJ1-1, with a weak D call TRBD1 (6 bases). Germline V gives CDR1 SGHVS, CDR2 FQNEAQ. CDR3 size: 13 residues. Trimming removed 6 bases at V and 6 bases at J, with 14 bases between. The CDR3 DNA sequence: TGTGCCAGCAGATCTAGGGGGGATTCTGAAGCTTTCTTT. It translates to CASRSRGDSEAFF.

V is TRBV5-4 and J is TRBJ1-1, with 9 bases aligning to TRBD1. Losses at the gene ends were 5 bases for V and 2 bases for J; bases not matched to a gene: 4. Per germline, CDR1 SGHNT and CDR2 YYREEE (reference sequence). The CDR3 has 14 amino acids. The CDR3 coding sequence is TGTGCCAGCAGGGGACAGGGAGCAAACACTGAAGCTTTCTTT. It codes for CASRGQGANTEAFF.

The J gene is TRBJ2-3, the V gene TRBV15, with 8 bases matching TRBD1. From germline, CDR1 is LNHNV and CDR2 YYDKDF (reference sequence). The CDR3 totals 15 residues. V trimming: 6 bases; J trimming: 4 bases; junction bases outside the gene matches: 9. The CDR3 DNA sequence: TGTGCCACCAGGACGTACAGGGGGTTCGCAGATACGCAGTATTTT. Its protein is CATRTYRGFADTQYF. The variable domain in full, with the rest retrieved from reference TRBV15 and TRBJ2-3, is DAMVIQNPRYQVTQFGKPVTLSCSQTLNHNVMYWYQQKSSQAPKLLFHYYDKDFNNEADTPDNFQSRRPNTSFCFLDIRSPGLGDTAMYLCATRTYRGFADTQYFGPGTRLTVL.

CDR3 coding DNA: TGTGCCAGCAGTACCGGGATGAACACCGGGGAGCTGTTTTTT. Encoded protein: CASSTGMNTGELFF. The chain has TRBV6-1 and TRBJ2-2, with D tentatively TRBD2 (5 bases). This CDR3 region has 14 residues. The V end was cut by 5 bases, the J end by 1 base, with 8 bases between. Germline lookup yields CDR1 MNHNS and CDR2 SASEGT.

The chain has TRBV18 and TRBJ2-5; no firm D call. The CDR3 spans 13 residues. Germline V lookup: CDR1 KGHSH, CDR2 LQKENI. Trimming took off 3 bases at V and 4 bases at J, with 9 bases between the two ends. CDR3 amino acids: CASSPEIGETQYF. CDR3 bases: TGTGCCAGCTCACCCGAGATTGGAGAGACCCAGTACTTC.